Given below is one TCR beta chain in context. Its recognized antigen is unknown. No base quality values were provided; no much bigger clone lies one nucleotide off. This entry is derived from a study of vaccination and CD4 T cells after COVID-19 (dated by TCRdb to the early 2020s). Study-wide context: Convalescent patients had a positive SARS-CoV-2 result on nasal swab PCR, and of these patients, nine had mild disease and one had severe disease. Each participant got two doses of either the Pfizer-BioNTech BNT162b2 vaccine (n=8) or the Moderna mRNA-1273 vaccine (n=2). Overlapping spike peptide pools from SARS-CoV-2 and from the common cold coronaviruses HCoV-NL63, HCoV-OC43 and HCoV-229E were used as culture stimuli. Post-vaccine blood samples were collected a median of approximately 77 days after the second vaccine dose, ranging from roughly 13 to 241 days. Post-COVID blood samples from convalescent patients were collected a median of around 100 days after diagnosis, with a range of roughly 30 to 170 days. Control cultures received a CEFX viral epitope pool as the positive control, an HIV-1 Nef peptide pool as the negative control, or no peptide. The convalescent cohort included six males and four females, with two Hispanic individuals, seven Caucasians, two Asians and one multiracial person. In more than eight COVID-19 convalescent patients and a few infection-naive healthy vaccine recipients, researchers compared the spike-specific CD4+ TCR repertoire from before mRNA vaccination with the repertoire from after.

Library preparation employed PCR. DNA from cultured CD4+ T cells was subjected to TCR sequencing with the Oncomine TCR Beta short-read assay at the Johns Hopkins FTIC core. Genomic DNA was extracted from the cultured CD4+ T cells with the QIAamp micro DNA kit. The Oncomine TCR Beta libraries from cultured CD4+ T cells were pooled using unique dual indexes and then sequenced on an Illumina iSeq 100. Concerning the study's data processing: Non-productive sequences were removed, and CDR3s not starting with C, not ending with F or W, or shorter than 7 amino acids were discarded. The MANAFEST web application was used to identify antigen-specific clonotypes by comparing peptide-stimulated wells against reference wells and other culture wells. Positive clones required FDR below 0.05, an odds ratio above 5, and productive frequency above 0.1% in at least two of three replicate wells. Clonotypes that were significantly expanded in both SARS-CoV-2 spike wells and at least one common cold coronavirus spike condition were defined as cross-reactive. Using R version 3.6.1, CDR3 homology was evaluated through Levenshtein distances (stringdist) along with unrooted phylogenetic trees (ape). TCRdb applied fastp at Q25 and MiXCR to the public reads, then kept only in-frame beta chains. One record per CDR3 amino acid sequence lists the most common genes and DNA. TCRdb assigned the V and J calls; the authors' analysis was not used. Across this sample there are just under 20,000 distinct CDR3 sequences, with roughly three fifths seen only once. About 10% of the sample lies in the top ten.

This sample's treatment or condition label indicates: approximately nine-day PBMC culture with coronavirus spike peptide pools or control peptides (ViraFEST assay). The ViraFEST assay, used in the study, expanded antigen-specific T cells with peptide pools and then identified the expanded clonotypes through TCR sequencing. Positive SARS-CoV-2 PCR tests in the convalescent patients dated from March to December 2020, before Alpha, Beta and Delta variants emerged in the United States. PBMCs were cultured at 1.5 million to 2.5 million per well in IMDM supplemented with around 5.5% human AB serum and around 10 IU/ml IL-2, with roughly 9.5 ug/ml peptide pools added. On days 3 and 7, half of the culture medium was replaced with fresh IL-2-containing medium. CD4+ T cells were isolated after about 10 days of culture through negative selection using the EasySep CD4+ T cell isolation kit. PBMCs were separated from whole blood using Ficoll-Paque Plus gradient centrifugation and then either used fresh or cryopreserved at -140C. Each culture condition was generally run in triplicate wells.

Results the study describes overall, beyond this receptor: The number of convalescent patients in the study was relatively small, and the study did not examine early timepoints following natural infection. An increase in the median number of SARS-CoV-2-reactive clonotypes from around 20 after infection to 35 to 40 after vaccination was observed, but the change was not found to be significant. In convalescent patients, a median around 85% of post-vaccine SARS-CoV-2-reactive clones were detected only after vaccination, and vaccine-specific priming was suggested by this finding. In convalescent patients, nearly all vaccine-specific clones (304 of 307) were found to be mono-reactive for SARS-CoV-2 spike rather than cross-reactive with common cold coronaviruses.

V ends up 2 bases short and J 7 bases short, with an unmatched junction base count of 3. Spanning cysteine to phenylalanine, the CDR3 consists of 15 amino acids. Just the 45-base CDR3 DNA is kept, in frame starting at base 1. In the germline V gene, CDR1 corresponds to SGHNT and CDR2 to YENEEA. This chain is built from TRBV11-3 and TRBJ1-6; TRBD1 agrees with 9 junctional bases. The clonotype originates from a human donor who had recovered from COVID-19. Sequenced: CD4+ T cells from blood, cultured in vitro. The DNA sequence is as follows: TGTGCCAGCAGCTTATCCGGACAGGGGAATTCACCCCTCCACTTT. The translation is CASSLSGQGNSPLHF.